The 8 T cell receptor beta chains in this list originate from one sample, sequenced in a study of beta chain features in type 1 diabetes (dated by TCRdb to between 2018 and 2020). Library generation was performed with the immunoSEQ multiplex PCR assay. The entire amount of isolated RNA was reverse transcribed using the High Capacity cDNA Reverse Transcription Kit, so the sequenced TCRB transcripts were expressed ones. TCRdb obtained this table from immuneACCESS and retained in-frame rearrangements with V and J assigned. These tables miss some clones; where compared with another copy, unresolved V genes account for less than half of the shortfall, and the remainder is unexplained. Here the sample has just over 600,000 clones; roughly a sixth occur a single time. The ten largest clonotypes hold around 0.095% of the sample. Sequencing was done on a sample of naive CD4+ T cells from blood. The meaning of the sample's cell subset or site label: true naive CD4+ T cells. The origin of the receptors is a man younger than 35 in good health.

The chain recombines TRBV9 with TRBJ2-3; no clear D gene. V was cut by 0 bases and J by 5 bases, with 4 bases left in between. The CDR3 is made up of 12 amino acids. CDR1 SGDLS and CDR2 YYNGEE come from the germline V gene. CDR3 residues: CASSVVEDTQYF. DNA for the CDR3: TGTGCCAGCAGCGTAGTCGAAGATACGCAGTATTTT. The full variable domain, in which reference TRBV9 and TRBJ2-3 provide the parts outside the CDR3, is DSGVTQTPKHLITATGQRVTLRCSPRSGDLSVYWYQQSLDQGLQFLIQYYNGEERAKGNILERFSAQQFPDLHSELNLSSLELGDSALYFCASSVVEDTQYFGPGTRLTVL.

This clone was detected only a few times. The CDR3 protein is CASSNRGKSGSGSYNEQFF. The CDR3 DNA sequence: TGTGCCAGCTCTAACAGGGGTAAGAGCGGGAGCGGTTCCTACAATGAGCAGTTCTTC. The chain is built from TRBV7-2 and TRBJ2-1, with D tentatively TRBD2 (8 bases). The V gene lost 8 bases and the J gene lost 1 base, with 27 bases spanning the gap. The CDR3 spans 19 residues. CDR1 is SGHTA and CDR2 is FQGNSA in the germline V gene.

This chain links TRBV6-1 with TRBJ2-5; no clear D gene. CDR3 size: 14 residues. CDR1 is MNHNS, CDR2 SASEGT, per germline. Trimming stripped 0 bases from V and 2 bases from J, with 7 bases between. CDR3 sequence reads: CASSEAGVQETQYF. The CDR3 coding sequence is TGTGCCAGCAGTGAAGCGGGCGTGCAAGAGACCCAGTACTTC.

This chain connects TRBV5-1 to TRBJ2-3, with 10 bases matching TRBD2. The CDR3 length is 15 residues. J gave up 2 bases and V 4 bases, and 4 bases lay outside the gene matches. Germline V gene lookup returns CDR1 SGHRS and CDR2 YFSETQ. Written as DNA, the CDR3 is TGCGCCAGCAGCGTAGCGGGAGGTCCCACAGATACGCAGTATTTT. This translates into CASSVAGGPTDTQYF.

This clone appeared a few times. The sample contains more than one DNA sequence encoding this CDR3. The CDR3 nucleotides read TGTGCCAGCAGTTACTCGGACAGGGGGAACACTGAAGCTTTCTTT. This encodes CASSYSDRGNTEAFF. The chain employs TRBV6-5 and TRBJ1-1; 9 bases map to TRBD1. V shed 0 bases, J shed 1 base, and the junction held 0 bases outside the gene matches. The CDR3 spans 15 residues. Germline values: CDR1 MNHEY, CDR2 SVGAGI.

The chain couples TRBV2 to TRBJ2-3; D gene uncertain. There are 12 residues in the CDR3. Trimming pared 5 bases from V and 5 bases from J, leaving 8 bases between. CDR1 is SNHLY, CDR2 FYNNEI, per germline. This CDR3 reads CASSSLIDTQYF. CDR3 in DNA: TGTGCCAGCAGTAGCCTGATAGATACGCAGTATTTT. The full variable domain, completed using reference TRBV2 and TRBJ2-3, is EPEVTQTPSHQVTQMGQEVILRCVPISNHLYFYWYRQILGQKVEFLVSFYNNEISEKSEIFDDQFSVERPDGSNFTLKIRSTKLEDSAMYFCASSSLIDTQYFGPGTRLTVL.

This clone was seen a handful of times. V and J are TRBV28 and TRBJ1-4; TRBD1 agrees at 9 bases. The CDR3 runs 18 residues. Losses at the gene ends were 4 bases for V and 2 bases for J; bases not matched to a gene: 11. CDR1 is MDHEN, CDR2 SYDVKM, per germline. The CDR3 region is CASSSPGTGILTNEKLFF. In DNA, the CDR3 is TGTGCCAGCAGTTCACCGGGGACAGGGATCTTGACTAATGAAAAACTGTTTTTT.

The chain carries TRBV30 and TRBJ1-5; a weak D match, TRBD1 (6 bases). Germline CDR1 GTSNPN, CDR2 SVGIG (reference sequence). The V and J ends lost 0 bases and 7 bases respectively, with 13 bases between them. CDR3 size: 14 residues. The DNA for the CDR3 is TGTGCCTGGAGTGTGAGCAGGGGTGGGCAGCCCCAGCATTTT. This gives the protein CAWSVSRGGQPQHF.